This record covers a single T cell receptor beta chain. Its antigen is unidentified. Germline trimming cut 3 bases from V and 6 bases from J; bases unmatched to any gene: 3. Germline V CDR1 and CDR2: LNHDA, SQIVND (reference sequence). The CDR3 extends over 14 amino acids. These data originate in a study of shared clonotypes between healthy human individuals. The overall study: Three plates each covered CD4 naive and memory; CD8 naive two, CD8 memory one. Whole-study findings and limits: Some clonotypes were shared by all four sorted-subset donors, while others were not shared. The non-shared ones had lower generation probabilities than the shared ones.

Within Nashville, Tennessee resided all donors, each a Caucasian adult. The protocol was immunoSEQ multiplex PCR, while the TCRdb copy is restricted to in-frame clones and leaves out a portion. The sample consists of about 1 million clones, around 74% of them appearing once. The V gene is TRBV19, the J gene TRBJ2-2, with 8 bases that match TRBD2. This TCR was recovered from a young man in good health. Specimen: memory CD4+ T cells sorted from blood. Noted subset: CD45RA-negative fraction. As DNA, the CDR3 is TGTGCCAGTAGTATGCCGACTAGCGCCGGGGAGCTGTTTTTT. This encodes CASSMPTSAGELFF.